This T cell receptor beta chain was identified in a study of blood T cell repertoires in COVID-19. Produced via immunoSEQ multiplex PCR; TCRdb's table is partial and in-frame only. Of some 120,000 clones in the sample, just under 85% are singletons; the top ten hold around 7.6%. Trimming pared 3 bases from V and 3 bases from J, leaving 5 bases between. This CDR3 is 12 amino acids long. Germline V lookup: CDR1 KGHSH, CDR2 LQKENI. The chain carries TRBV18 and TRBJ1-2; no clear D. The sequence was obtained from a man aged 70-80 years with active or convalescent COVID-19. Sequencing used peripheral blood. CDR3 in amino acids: CASSPGDYGYTF. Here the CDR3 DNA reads TGTGCCAGCTCACCGGGCGACTATGGCTACACCTTC.